This T cell receptor (beta chain) was sequenced during a study of cytomegalovirus exposure and HLA in healthy donors (dated by TCRdb to 2016 to 2017). Some background on the complete study: An earlier analysis of 587 of the donors reported 276 Gb of sequence data and around 100 million unique TCR beta sequences obtained from about 180 million T cells. An early release that covered around 590 HLA-typed donors contained approximately 300 gigabases of sequencing data and approximately 85 million unique TCR sequences. Of the roughly 400 genotyped donors, roughly 85% fell in the genetic ancestry cluster associated with self-reported Caucasian donors. The study aimed to test whether signatures of past pathogen exposure could be identified by cataloging public T cell receptors. The study profiled the T cell repertoires of fewer than 850 subjects by immunosequencing and related them to cytomegalovirus serostatus. A separate validation cohort of 100 to 150 different subjects was used in addition to the approximately 610-subject first cohort. The study combined high-throughput TCR immunosequencing, statistical association of individual TCRs with disease status, and machine learning to predict cytomegalovirus infection status. In a later analysis, previously published TCR beta repertoires from 670 or so donors were re-analyzed and high-resolution HLA genotyping was added so that TCR occurrence patterns could be studied. Rather than using new phenotypic data, the later analysis identified candidate immune exposures from TCR beta sequences and from how often those sequences occurred across donors. An earlier analysis of about 620 of the donors applied high-throughput TCR beta sequencing to assess whether each TCR beta V gene segment acted as functional or pseudogenic. Donor age, sex, ethnicity and CMV serostatus were compiled alongside the repertoire data. A later genetic analysis used genome-wide SNP genotypes for about 65% of the 666 donors, treating that subset as a discovery cohort. All discovery cohort repertoires had been generated on a single sequencing platform. Both class I and class II loci were covered by HLA typing, at four-digit resolution. The number of donors typed differed by locus, with about 629-640 for A, B, C, DRB1 and DQB1, around 500 for DQA1, under 610 for DPA1, and around 430 for DPB1. A handful of DR-DQ haplotypes were treated as single units for association and clustering because of strong linkage in the cohort. Among 350 to 400 genotyped donors of the cohort, an average of approximately 240,000 unique TCR beta nucleotide sequences were sequenced per donor, roughly a sixth of them non-productive. Broader findings and caveats from the paper: A further reported finding was that TCR beta sequences accurately predicted the HLA-A and HLA-B alleles for most subjects in the first cohort. Compared with equally common non-associated chains, HLA-associated TCR beta chains in a later analysis were more clonally expanded and had lower generation probabilities. A few of the identified cytomegalovirus-associated TCR beta chains were confirmed in vitro to be specific for cytomegalovirus antigens. An association between a missense DCLRE1C variant and V-gene and J-gene trimming of TCR beta chains was found in a later genetic analysis and replicated in an independent cohort. The authors suggested that the approach could potentially be extended to other disease states and immunological phenotypes. In a later analysis, most CMV-associated TCR beta chains were found to appear HLA-restricted, with HLA associations seemingly driven largely by CMV exposure. An earlier analysis of 450 to 750 of the donors showed that most TCR beta V segments appeared in productive rearrangements either about 87% or about 30% of the time, which broadly matched IMGT annotations. The sequencing pipeline was judged likely to have produced a cluster of highly shared sequence variants as a technical artifact. The earlier analysis of nearly 600 of the donors excluded 15 to 20 rarely observed V segments, including chromosome 9 orphons, because counts were too low. HLA typing was unavailable for some donors at each locus, so association tests used only the typed subset. The study gave a list of 150 to 200 TCR beta chains associated with cytomegalovirus. In both the original and validation cohorts, the classifier was reported to diagnose cytomegalovirus status with high specificity and sensitivity. Sequencing depth was assumed to be roughly uniform across donors in the presence/absence analyses, though that assumption may not hold. Linkage disequilibrium might explain the correlated functional status among segregating V segments, but an unknown experimental factor could not be ruled out. According to a later analysis, TCR association rates differed among HLA loci, with DRB1 alleles showing the most associated TCRs and HLA-C alleles showing the fewest. Only TCR beta chains were sequenced in this cohort, and the absence of alpha or paired-chain data limited detectable features. Across donors, most TCR sequences were observed very rarely, whereas some public TCRs were present in many individuals. A later analysis associated about 17,000 TCR beta sequences with specific HLA alleles at a false discovery rate of 0.05. Some IMGT-functional V segments, including TRBV6-2 and TRBV6-3, could not be distinguished by the 87-base-pair reads and were therefore excluded. In a later genetic analysis, fewer N-insertions in productive TCRs were reported among donors in an Asian-associated ancestry cluster than the roughly 710-donor mean. A later analysis reported that several top co-occurrence clusters appeared linked to parvovirus B19, influenza, CMV and Epstein-Barr virus. When HLA alleles, especially DR and DQ, strongly co-occurred, TCR associations were difficult to assign to individual alleles. Immune exposure information for the cohort was limited to CMV serostatus.

The CDR3 runs 16 residues from the cysteine to the phenylalanine. The entry retains the CDR3 DNA only, 48 bases that are in frame from base 1. CDR1 MGHRA and CDR2 YSYEKL were looked up in the germline V gene. The junction carries 23 bases between V and J, which are trimmed by 3 bases and 9 bases respectively. The cohort was made up of approximately 670 healthy bone marrow donors. At the time of sampling, every cohort member was nominally healthy, though immune exposures that went unrecorded were likely present. The donor tested CMV seronegative, placing the donor among the 300 to 400 seronegative members of the cohort. Each donor provided a peripheral blood sample, and peripheral blood mononuclear cells were used for TCR beta sequencing. Genomic DNA extraction from the blood cell samples was performed with the Qiagen DNeasy Blood Extraction Kit. A single count supports this clone. Its antigen target is currently unknown. No clone much larger than this one lies a single base away; base qualities are absent.

Library generation was performed with the immunoSEQ multiplex PCR assay. The multiplex PCR relied on a mix of 60 forward primers for TCR Vbeta segments and 13 reverse primers for TCR Jbeta segments. Amplification of the CDR3 region of rearranged TCR beta genes was performed with a multiplex PCR assay on genomic DNA. Amplified TCR beta libraries were sequenced as 87-base-pair reads on the Illumina HiSeq System. Processing in the source paper ran as follows. A later analysis counted about 80 million unique TCR beta chains across the 600 to 850 repertoires, and roughly 11 million of these chains were shared by at least two donors. A nearest-neighbor algorithm error-corrected the raw reads and collapsed the reads into unique sequences, merging closely related sequences to remove PCR and sequencing errors. CDR3 sequences were aligned to IMGT reference sequences to assign V, D and J gene segments. Each retained sequence needed at least a six-nucleotide match to both a V gene segment and a J gene segment. Rearrangements were classified as productive when the CDR3 lacked stop codons and remained in frame with V and J, and all other rearrangements were classified as non-productive. CDR3 was defined according to IMGT convention as the region running from the second conserved V-encoded cysteine to the conserved J-encoded phenylalanine. The earlier analysis of around 640 of the donors excluded sequences that lacked an unambiguous match to a single V gene segment. An earlier analysis of 500 to 600 of the donors classified V segments as functional when productive rearrangements were above 56.7% and as segregating when the standard deviation between donors was above 5%. A statistical classification framework was developed to diagnose cytomegalovirus status using the catalog of TCR beta chain sequences. In a later analysis, TCR nucleotide sequences were compared against IMGT/GENE-DB human TR gene sequences so that V and J genes could be assigned. Using the TCRdist pipeline, a later analysis assigned CDR3 sequences along with most-parsimonious VDJ recombination scenarios. In a later analysis, every TCR beta chain was defined by the combination of its CDR3 amino acid sequence and its V-gene family, and reads without a unique V-gene family were dropped. As a way to deal with suspected cross-contamination and a sequencing artifact, a later analysis dropped nearly 600 nucleotide sequences that were highly shared and had low generation probability. A later analysis calculated a clonal expansion index for each public chain from normalized within-repertoire ranks of inferred template counts. A later analysis computed generation probabilities with a VDJ recombination model fitted to out-of-frame rearrangements, and checked the results against IGoR. A later analysis scored TCR-TCR, TCR-HLA and TCR-CMV co-occurrence with hypergeometric tests, applying a repertoire-size bias correction to TCR pairs. To estimate false discovery rates, a later analysis permuted the HLA or CMV assignments 20 times. A later analysis grouped co-occurring TCRs with DBSCAN, adding TCRdist sequence similarity when clustering within HLA-allele-positive subsets. Co-occurrence clustering excluded repertoires with fewer than 30,000 or more than 120,000 public chains, plus five with anomalous nucleotide sharing. TCRdb took this table from immuneACCESS and kept in-frame rearrangements with V and J called. Such tables lack part of the clones; where checked against another copy, unresolved V genes explain under half of the gap, and the rest is unexplained. That table gives V, J and clone size, and the DNA gave D and trimming. The sample includes some 120,000 clones, with 80% observed a single time. Around 3% of the sample rests with the top ten.

The rearranged segments are TRBV4-1 and TRBJ2-5, and the D gene may be TRBD2, 5 bases matching. The TCR sequence derives from a male donor in good health and CMV-seronegative. Sequenced sample: PBMCs. The CDR3 region has the sequence CASSQRAGLEVLAQYF. The sequence in DNA is TGCGCCAGCAGCCAGAGGGCAGGCCTCGAAGTCTTGGCCCAGTACTTC.